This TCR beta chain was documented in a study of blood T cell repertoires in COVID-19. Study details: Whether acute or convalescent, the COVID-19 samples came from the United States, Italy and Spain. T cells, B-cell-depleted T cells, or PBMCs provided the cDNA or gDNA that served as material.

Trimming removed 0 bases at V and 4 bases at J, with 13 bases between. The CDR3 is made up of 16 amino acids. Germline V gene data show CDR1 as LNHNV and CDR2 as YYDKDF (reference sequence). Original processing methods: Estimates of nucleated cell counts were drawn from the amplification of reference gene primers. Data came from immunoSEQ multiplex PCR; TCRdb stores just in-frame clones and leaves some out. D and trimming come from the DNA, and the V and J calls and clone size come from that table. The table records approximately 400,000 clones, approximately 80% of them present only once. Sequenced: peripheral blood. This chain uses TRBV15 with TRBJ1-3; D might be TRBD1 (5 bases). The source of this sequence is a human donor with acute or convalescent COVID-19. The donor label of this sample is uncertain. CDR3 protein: CATSRDHSGGGNTIYF. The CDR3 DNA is TGTGCCACCAGCAGAGATCACTCTGGGGGGGGAAACACCATATATTTT.